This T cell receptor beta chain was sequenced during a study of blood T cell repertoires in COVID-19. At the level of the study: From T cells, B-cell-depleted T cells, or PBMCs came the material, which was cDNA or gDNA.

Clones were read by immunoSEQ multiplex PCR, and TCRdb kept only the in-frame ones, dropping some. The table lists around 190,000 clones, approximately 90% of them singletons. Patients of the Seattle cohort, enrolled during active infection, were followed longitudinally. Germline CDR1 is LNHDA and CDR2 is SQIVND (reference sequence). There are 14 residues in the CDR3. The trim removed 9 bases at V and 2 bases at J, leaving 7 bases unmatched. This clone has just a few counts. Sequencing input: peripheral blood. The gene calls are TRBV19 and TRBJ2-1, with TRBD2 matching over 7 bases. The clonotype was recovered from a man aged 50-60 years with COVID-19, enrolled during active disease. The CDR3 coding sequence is TGTGCCAGCTTCGGGGGGAGGACCTACAATGAGCAGTTCTTC. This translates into CASFGGRTYNEQFF.